This T cell receptor beta chain is from a study of identical twins. One entry per CDR3 protein results from TCRdb running MiXCR on the 5' RACE reads. The sample lists under 300,000 distinct CDR3 sequences, roughly 7.1% occurring once. Germline CDR1 SGHAT, CDR2 FQNNGV. The CDR3 consists of 16 residues. Trimming shortened V by 0 bases and J by 5 bases, and 14 bases separated the two germline ends. The study's findings and limits: Reduced insertions were recorded for abundant cord blood beta clonotypes, with no such pattern in memory repertoires. Out-of-frame alpha sequences common to twins exhibited an excess of low generation probability.

In its sample, this clonotype was seen many times. The antigen is unknown. The sample was also linked to a second study, of T cells expressing NK-cell markers. From that paper: Seropositivity for HCMV was found in seven of the eight sequenced donors, with one seronegative. Whether expanded NKG2C+ T cell clones recognized HCMV stayed uncertain.

The sequence was collected from a young woman in good health. The sequencing sample was made of CD8+ T cells sorted from blood. The rearrangement links TRBV11-2 to TRBJ2-1; a weak D match, TRBD2 (6 bases). As DNA, the CDR3 is TGTGCCAGCAGCTTAGACGCCCCCGGGAGCCACAATGAGCAGTTCTTC. Amino acids: CASSLDAPGSHNEQFF.